This T cell receptor (beta chain) derives from a study of OX40 agonist ivuxolimab in advanced cancers. Study background: Cancers in dose escalation were hepatocellular, melanoma, renal cell and head and neck. Of mixed ages from about 23 to 79 and averaging about 60 years, the group was almost 85% male.

Clones were read by immunoSEQ multiplex PCR, and TCRdb kept only the in-frame ones, dropping some. The sample lists around 63,000 clones; over 75% were seen once. This TCR was sampled from an adult with an advanced solid tumor such as melanoma, head and neck, liver or kidney cancer. The sequences come from CD4+ or CD8+ T cells sorted from blood, collected in a trial of the OX40 agonist ivuxolimab.

This CDR3 reads CASSPGTSNTQYF. CDR3 coding DNA: TGTGCCAGCTCCCCGGGGACTAGTAATACGCAGTATTTT. The chain links TRBV18 to TRBJ2-3; 8 positions match TRBD2. After removal of 6 bases from V and 7 bases from J, the junction contained 6 bases not matched to a gene. Germline CDR1 is KGHSH and CDR2 is LQKENI. This CDR3 spans 13 amino acids.